This passage covers 21 T cell receptor beta chains from one sample sequenced in a study of OX40 agonist ivuxolimab in advanced cancers. Profiled with immunoSEQ multiplex PCR; TCRdb holds only in-frame clones, not every one. The table lists roughly 53,000 clones, approximately 88% of them singletons, with roughly 12% in the top ten. The sequenced sample was CD4+ or CD8+ T cells sorted from blood, obtained in a trial of the OX40 agonist ivuxolimab. The receptors derive from an adult with an advanced solid tumor such as melanoma, head and neck, liver or kidney cancer.

The chain has TRBV30 and TRBJ1-2; D gene ambiguous. V was trimmed by 0 bases and J by 4 bases, leaving 9 bases between them. CDR3 length: 13 residues. CDR1 is GTSNPN, CDR2 SVGIG, per germline (reference sequence). The DNA of the CDR3 is TGTGCCTGGAGTGTGTCGGGAACCTATGGCTACACCTTC. Its protein product is CAWSVSGTYGYTF.

J is TRBJ2-7 and V is TRBV28; 8 positions agree with TRBD2. Trimming cost V 8 bases and J 7 bases; bases outside gene matches: 16. This CDR3 region has 15 residues. Germline V CDR1 and CDR2: MDHEN, SYDVKM. This chain's CDR3 is CASSPRLAGRLEQYF. The CDR3 bases are TGTGCCAGCTCCCCCAGGCTAGCGGGCCGCCTGGAGCAGTACTTC.

The rearrangement joins TRBV7-9 to TRBJ1-1, with 10 bases fitting TRBD1. Per germline, CDR1 SEHNR and CDR2 FQNEAQ (reference sequence). This CDR3 region has 15 residues. V dropped 3 bases and J dropped 3; count of bases not matched to a gene: 4. The chain's CDR3 is CASSLGQGLYTEAFF. The CDR3 DNA reads TGTGCCAGCAGCTTGGGACAGGGGTTGTACACTGAAGCTTTCTTT.

The chain recombines TRBV6-1 with TRBJ1-5; no clear D gene. From germline, CDR1 is MNHNS and CDR2 SASEGT. V shed 7 bases and J shed 0 bases, with 10 bases lying between them. This CDR3 is built from 14 residues. The CDR3 nucleotides read TGTGCCAGCATCCTAACCGGTAGCAATCAGCCCCAGCATTTT. Translating it yields CASILTGSNQPQHF.

The chain links TRBV10-3 to TRBJ2-1, with 15 bases fitting TRBD2. The J segment lost 10 bases and the V segment lost 0 bases, leaving 7 bases of the junction unmatched. Germline V gene data show CDR1 as ENHRY and CDR2 as SYGVKD. This CDR3 is built from 17 residues. Here the CDR3 reads CAISESGLAGGLYEQFF. DNA of the CDR3: TGTGCCATCAGTGAGTCAGGACTAGCGGGGGGGCTTTACGAGCAGTTCTTC.

The chain recombines TRBV19 with TRBJ1-5; TRBD1 matches at 9 bases. Germline lookup yields CDR1 LNHDA and CDR2 SQIVND (reference sequence). CDR3 size: 17 residues. J lost 5 bases, V lost 5 bases, and 13 bases had no gene match. The CDR3 DNA reads TGTGCCAGTAGTTCCGAGACAGGGGGATTTTGGGATCAGCCCCAGCATTTT. It codes for CASSSETGGFWDQPQHF.

The rearrangement joins TRBV25-1 to TRBJ2-1, with TRBD2 as a possible D gene (5 bases). This CDR3 region has 13 residues. Trimming shortened V by 8 bases and J by 7 bases, and 15 bases separated the two germline ends. Germline CDR1 MGHDK, CDR2 SYGVNS. Written as DNA, the CDR3 is TGTGCCAGCGGAGGACGGGTACTGAATGAGCAGTTCTTC. Its translation: CASGGRVLNEQFF.

The chain combines TRBV7-2 with TRBJ2-1; D call uncertain. This CDR3 spans 12 amino acids. Germline V CDR1 and CDR2: SGHTA, FQGNSA. Trimming left V 0 bases short and J 4 bases short, with 1 base between. CDR3 protein: CASSLAYNEQFF. The CDR3, as DNA: TGTGCCAGCAGCTTAGCGTACAATGAGCAGTTCTTC. The complete variable domain, with remaining parts taken from reference TRBV7-2 and TRBJ2-1, reads GAGVSQSPSNKVTEKGKDVELRCDPISGHTALYWYRQSLGQGLEFLIYFQGNSAPDKSGLPSDRFSAERTGGSVSTLTIQRTQQEDSAVYLCASSLAYNEQFFGPGTRLTVL.

The chain is built from TRBV2 and TRBJ2-3; TRBD2 matches 7 bases. Germline CDR1 and CDR2: SNHLY and FYNNEI. V was pared by 5 bases and J by 1 base, with 3 bases of the junction left unmatched. The CDR3 runs to 14 residues. CDR3 sequence reads: CASSILAGTDTQYF. In DNA form, the CDR3 reads TGTGCCAGCAGTATTCTAGCGGGCACAGATACGCAGTATTTT.

A few counts support this clone. The V and J genes are TRBV4-1 and TRBJ1-4, with 10 bases lining up with TRBD1. Germline CDR1 MGHRA, CDR2 YSYEKL. V trimming: 4 bases; J trimming: 6 bases; junction bases outside the gene matches: 8. The CDR3 extends over 16 amino acids. In nucleotides, the CDR3 is TGCGCCAGCAGCCCACTCGGCGGGACAGGGGATGAAAAACTGTTTTTT. This encodes CASSPLGGTGDEKLFF.

The chain carries TRBV6-6 and TRBJ1-2, with TRBD1 as a possible D gene (6 bases). The CDR3 is made up of 16 amino acids. In germline, CDR1 is MNHNY, CDR2 SVGAGI (reference sequence). V lost 6 bases and J lost 4, with 21 bases in between. CDR3 region: CASRGPGATGPYGYTF. Written as DNA, the CDR3 is TGTGCCAGCAGGGGCCCCGGAGCGACAGGCCCCTATGGCTACACCTTC.

The chain joins TRBV14 to TRBJ2-7; the D gene is possibly TRBD1 (7 bases). This CDR3 has 14 residues. Germline lookup yields CDR1 SGHDN and CDR2 FVKESK. V lost 4 bases and J lost 2, with 12 bases in between. CDR3 DNA sequence: TGTGCCAGCAGCCCGCAGGGGGGCCCCTACGAGCAGTACTTC. It translates to CASSPQGGPYEQYF.

The CDR3 loop reads CASSGAGGLREETQYF. In nucleotides, the CDR3 is TGTGCCAGCAGCGGGGCGGGGGGCCTAAGAGAAGAGACCCAGTACTTC. This sequence joins TRBV5-6 and TRBJ2-5; 8 bases align to TRBD2. From germline, CDR1 is SGHDT and CDR2 YYEEEE. Trimming cost V 4 bases and J 3 bases; bases outside gene matches: 11. The CDR3 contains 16 residues.

This chain uses TRBV7-9 with TRBJ1-1, with TRBD1 matching 7 bases. The CDR3 spans 15 residues. Germline V gene lookup returns CDR1 SEHNR and CDR2 FQNEAQ (reference sequence). Unmatched junction bases numbered 5, after V lost 1 base and J lost 3 bases. The CDR3 region is CASSLGSGGDTEAFF. CDR3 sequence (DNA): TGTGCCAGCAGCTTAGGTTCAGGGGGGGACACTGAAGCTTTCTTT. Full variable domain (rest looked up from reference TRBV7-9 and TRBJ1-1): DTGVSQNPRHKITKRGQNVTFRCDPISEHNRLYWYRQTLGQGPEFLTYFQNEAQLEKSRLLSDRFSAERPKGSFSTLEIQRTEQGDSAMYLCASSLGSGGDTEAFFGQGTRLTVV.

The chain links TRBV6-5 to TRBJ2-3; TRBD1 matches at 9 bases. Losses at the gene ends were 7 bases for V and 7 bases for J; bases not matched to a gene: 9. Germline lookup yields CDR1 MNHEY and CDR2 SVGAGI. The CDR3 sequence is 14 residues long. The CDR3 bases are TGTGCCAGCACAACCGGGACAGGGAGAAATACGCAGTATTTT. Its translation: CASTTGTGRNTQYF.

The chain has TRBV5-4 and TRBJ2-7; 8 bases are shared with TRBD1. Germline lookup yields CDR1 SGHNT and CDR2 YYREEE (reference sequence). Losses at the gene ends were 5 bases for V and 9 bases for J; bases not matched to a gene: 4. The CDR3 has 11 residues. DNA of the CDR3: TGTGCCAGCAGGGGCGGGACAGGGCAGTACGTC. The encoded protein is CASRGGTGQYV.

This chain joins TRBV6-5 and TRBJ1-1; a possible D gene is TRBD1 (6 bases). V lost 4 bases and J lost 1, with 16 bases in between. The CDR3 has 16 residues. Germline V gives CDR1 MNHEY, CDR2 SVGAGI. The CDR3 DNA sequence: TGTGCCAGCAGTTCCGGGACATTTAGTAGGAACACTGAAGCTTTCTTT. Residues: CASSSGTFSRNTEAFF.

The chain combines TRBV28 with TRBJ1-5; D is perhaps TRBD1 (5 bases). This CDR3 has 14 residues. The V gene's germline CDR1 is MDHEN and CDR2 SYDVKM. With 6 bases removed from V and 6 bases from J, the gap between germline ends came to 15 bases. The DNA for the CDR3 is TGTGCCAGCAGGGCAGGGACCGGTTCTCAGCCCCAGCATTTT. Translation gives CASRAGTGSQPQHF.

This clone was detected a few times. The V call is TRBV4-3, the J call TRBJ2-6; the D gene is possibly TRBD2 (5 bases). From germline, CDR1 is LGHNA and CDR2 YSLEER. CDR3 size: 16 residues. Trimming took off 1 base at V and 4 bases at J, with 11 bases between the two ends. The CDR3 DNA reads as TGCGCCAGCAGCCAAGGAGGGCGTTCCGGGGCCAACGTCCTGACTTTC. Protein sequence: CASSQGGRSGANVLTF.

This chain connects TRBV28 to TRBJ1-5, with 8 bases fitting TRBD1. V gave up 6 bases and J gave up 5 bases; unmatched junction bases: 9. The CDR3 is 15 residues long. CDR1 is MDHEN, CDR2 SYDVKM, per germline. As DNA, the CDR3 is TGTGCCAGCAGCAAGACGGGACAGGTATATCAGCCCCAGCATTTT. Encoded protein: CASSKTGQVYQPQHF. Full variable domain (rest looked up from reference TRBV28 and TRBJ1-5): DVKVTQSSRYLVKRTGEKVFLECVQDMDHENMFWYRQDPGLGLRLIYFSYDVKMKEKGDIPEGYSVSREKKERFSLILESASTNQTSMYLCASSKTGQVYQPQHFGDGTRLSIL.

The chain joins TRBV4-2 to TRBJ2-7; 8 bases fit TRBD2. Germline CDR1 reads LGHNA; CDR2 reads YNFKEQ. After removal of 5 bases from V and 3 bases from J, the junction contained 12 bases not matched to a gene. The CDR3 spans 16 residues. The CDR3 DNA reads TGTGCCAGCAGCACTCGGGTAGGCGGGGGGTACTACGAGCAGTACTTC. Amino acids: CASSTRVGGGYYEQYF.